This T cell receptor (beta chain) derives from a study of blood T cell repertoires in COVID-19 (dated by TCRdb to between 2020 and 2021). Concerning the study at large: The collaborator samples originated in the United States, Italy and Spain and spanned the acute and convalescent phases of COVID-19. The repertoires were released in a freely available public database meant as a resource for research on the immune response to SARS-CoV-2. The material from the prospective study consisted of cDNA or gDNA derived from T cells, B-cell-depleted T cells, or PBMCs. Deeply sampled blood TCRbeta repertoires from subjects exposed to, actively infected with, or recovered from COVID-19 were included in the dataset. Samples came from the ongoing ImmuneRACE study (first 160 participants) plus 1,254 subjects from 6 global collaborators. Where available, HLA class I and class II types were obtained from metadata supplied by the sample provider rather than from assay-based typing. Sample metadata almost always included a de-identified subject ID, COVID-19 status, age in years and sex.

Regarding this clone: Its binding antigen is unknown. No base quality information exists; no much larger clone differs at one position.

The investigation overall reported the following: The amount of clinical and demographic metadata varied by source and participant and was provided uncurated.

The CDR3 contains 14 residues, cysteine and phenylalanine counted. Only the CDR3 part of the read is kept: 42 bases, read in frame from the first base. From the germline V gene (reference sequence), CDR1 is LNHDA and CDR2 is SQIVND. V and J are truncated by 1 base and 4 bases respectively, leaving an intervening sequence of 8 bases. TCRbeta CDR3 regions were amplified from genomic DNA using the immunoSEQ Assay, a bias-controlled multiplex PCR. On the study's bioinformatics: The number of nucleated cells in each sample was estimated from the amplification of reference gene primers within the assay. Sequence reads were collapsed and filtered to measure the absolute abundance of every unique TCRbeta CDR3 rearrangement. For each sample, productive Simpson clonality was calculated as the square root of Simpson's diversity index over productive rearrangements. Entries here come from immuneACCESS through TCRdb and include only in-frame sequences with V and J called. Some clones fail to appear in such tables; in the studies checked, an unresolved V gene covers under half of the shortfall, and the cause of the remainder is unknown. V and J calls and clone size are those listed in that table; D and trimming were worked out from the DNA. The sample records 100,000 to 150,000 clones, less than 90% of which are singletons. Together, the top ten hold about 12% of the sample.

Another Seattle source contributed samples from volunteer blood donors who had recovered from COVID-19. Each collaborating institution followed its own protocols to collect whole blood in K2EDTA tubes. For TCRbeta analysis, collaborators shipped samples in one of three forms: frozen whole blood, isolated PBMCs, or DNA extracted from either of those sample types. The receptor chain draws on TRBV19 and TRBJ1-5; no confident D gene assignment can be made. Sample: peripheral blood. The sequence was obtained from a woman in her twenties or thirties who had recovered from COVID-19. The DNA sequence follows: TGTGCCAGTAGTATAGGTACAGTAAATCAGCCCCAGCATTTT. It is translated as CASSIGTVNQPQHF. With the rest looked up from the reference TRBV19 and TRBJ1-5 genes rather than sequenced, the full variable domain is DGGITQSPKYLFRKEGQNVTLSCEQNLNHDAMYWYRQDPGQGLRLIYYSQIVNDFQKGDIAEGYSVSREKKESFPLTVTSAQKNPTAFYLCASSIGTVNQPQHFGDGTRLSIL.